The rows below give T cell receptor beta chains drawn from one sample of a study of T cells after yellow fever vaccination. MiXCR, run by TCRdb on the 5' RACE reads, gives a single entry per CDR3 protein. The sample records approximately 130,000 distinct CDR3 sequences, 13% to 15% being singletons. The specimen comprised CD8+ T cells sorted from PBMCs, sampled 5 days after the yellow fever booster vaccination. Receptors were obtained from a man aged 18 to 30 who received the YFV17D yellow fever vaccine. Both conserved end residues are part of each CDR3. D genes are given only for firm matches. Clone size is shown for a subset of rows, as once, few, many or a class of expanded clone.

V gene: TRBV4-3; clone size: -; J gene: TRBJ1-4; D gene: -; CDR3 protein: CASSQEHREEEKLFF; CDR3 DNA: TGCGCCAGCAGCCAAGAACACAGGGAGGAGGAAAAACTGTTTTTT
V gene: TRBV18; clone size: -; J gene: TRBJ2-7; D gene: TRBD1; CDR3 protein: CASSRDRTWEQYF; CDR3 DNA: TGTGCCAGCTCACGGGACAGGACTTGGGAGCAGTACTTC
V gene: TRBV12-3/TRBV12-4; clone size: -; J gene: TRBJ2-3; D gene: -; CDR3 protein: CASSLFSREDTQYF; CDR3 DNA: TGTGCCAGCAGTTTATTTAGCAGGGAGGATACGCAGTATTTT
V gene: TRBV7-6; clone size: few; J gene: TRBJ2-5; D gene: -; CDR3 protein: CASSLELPEETQYF; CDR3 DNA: TGTGCCAGCAGCTTAGAGTTGCCAGAAGAGACCCAGTACTTC
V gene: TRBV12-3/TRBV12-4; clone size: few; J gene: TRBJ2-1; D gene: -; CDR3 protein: CASSLGGLEFF; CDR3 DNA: TGTGCCAGCAGTTTAGGGGGATTGGAGTTCTTC
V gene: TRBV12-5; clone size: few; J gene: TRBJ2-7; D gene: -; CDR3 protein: CASEFHYRVYEQYF; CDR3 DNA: TGTGCTAGTGAGTTTCATTACAGGGTCTACGAGCAGTACTTC
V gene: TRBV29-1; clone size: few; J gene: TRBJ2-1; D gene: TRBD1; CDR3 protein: CSVGRTGNDFGEQFF; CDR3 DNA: TGCAGCGTTGGAAGGACAGGGAACGATTTTGGTGAGCAGTTCTTC
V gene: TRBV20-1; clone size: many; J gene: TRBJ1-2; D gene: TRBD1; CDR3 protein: CSARDSARGNYGYTF; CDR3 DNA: TGCAGTGCTAGAGATTCGGCCAGGGGGAACTATGGCTACACCTTC
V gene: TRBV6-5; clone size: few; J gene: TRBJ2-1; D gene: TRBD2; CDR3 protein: CASRQGLAGGNEQFF; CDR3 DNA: TGTGCCAGCAGACAGGGACTAGCGGGGGGAAATGAGCAGTTCTTC
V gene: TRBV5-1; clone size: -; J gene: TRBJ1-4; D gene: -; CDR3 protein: CASSLGPLLPGPGSVANEKLFF; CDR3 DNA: TGCGCCAGCAGCTTGGGGCCCCTCCTACCGGGACCGGGGAGTGTGGCTAATGAAAAACTGTTTTTT
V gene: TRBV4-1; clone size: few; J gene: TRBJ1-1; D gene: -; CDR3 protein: CASSLPGLGSEAFF; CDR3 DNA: TGCGCCAGCAGTCTTCCGGGACTGGGATCTGAAGCTTTCTTT
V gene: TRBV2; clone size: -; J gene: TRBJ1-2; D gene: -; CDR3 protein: CASSEFGMMRGHYGYTF; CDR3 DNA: TGTGCCAGCAGTGAATTCGGTATGATGCGGGGACACTATGGCTACACCTTC
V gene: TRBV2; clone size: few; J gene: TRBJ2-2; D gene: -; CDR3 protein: CASNYRVSGELFF; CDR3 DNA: TGTGCCAGCAACTACAGGGTCAGCGGGGAGCTGTTTTTT
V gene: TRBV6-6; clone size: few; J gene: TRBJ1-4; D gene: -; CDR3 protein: CASSLQGRNEKLFF; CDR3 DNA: TGTGCCAGCAGTCTGCAGGGGAGGAATGAAAAACTGTTTTTT
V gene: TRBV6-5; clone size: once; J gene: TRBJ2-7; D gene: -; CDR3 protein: CASSYSLVGSSKQYF; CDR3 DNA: TGTGCCAGCAGTTACTCGCTAGTTGGCTCGAGCAAGCAGTACTTC
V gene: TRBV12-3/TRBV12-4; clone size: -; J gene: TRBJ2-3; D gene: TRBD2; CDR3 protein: CASSFRQRGLTDTQYF; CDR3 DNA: TGTGCCAGCAGTTTTCGCCAGCGGGGGCTCACAGATACGCAGTATTTT
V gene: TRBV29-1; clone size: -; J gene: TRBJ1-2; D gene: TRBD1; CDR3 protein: CSAIRGGTGPDGYTF; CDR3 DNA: TGCAGCGCCATCAGGGGCGGGACAGGTCCCGATGGCTACACCTTC
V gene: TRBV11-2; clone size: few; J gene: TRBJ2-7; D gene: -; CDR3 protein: CASSSRGGYEQYF; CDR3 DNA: TGTGCCAGCAGCTCGCGGGGCGGGTACGAGCAGTACTTC